Below, one T cell receptor beta chain is given with its context. As yet, its antigen is unknown. The data are from a study of cytomegalovirus exposure and HLA in healthy donors. Findings and limits, study-wide: Earlier findings revealed that most TCR beta V segments proved productive either about 87% or about 30% of the time. Three CMV-associated chains were confirmed in vitro to be specific for CMV antigens. Reportedly, TCR beta sequences accurately predicted HLA-A and HLA-B alleles in most subjects. Differences between HLA loci emerged in a later analysis of TCR association rates, with DRB1 most and HLA-C fewest.

Trimming removed 5 bases at V and 4 bases at J, with 12 bases between. CDR1 is MGHDK and CDR2 is SYGVNS in the germline V gene. The length of the CDR3 is 14 residues. PCR employed 60 Vbeta and 13 Jbeta primers. Clones were sequenced by immunoSEQ multiplex PCR, and TCRdb holds only the in-frame ones, with some missing. Reported are 150,000 or so clones; the ten largest clones contain approximately 1.7%. The chain employs TRBV25-1 and TRBJ1-3; D call uncertain. Input material: PBMCs. The sequence was collected from a man between 18 and 35 years old in good health and CMV-seronegative. CDR3 protein: CASSTTDWGNTIYF. Written as DNA, the CDR3 is TGTGCCAGCAGTACAACCGATTGGGGAAACACCATATATTTT.